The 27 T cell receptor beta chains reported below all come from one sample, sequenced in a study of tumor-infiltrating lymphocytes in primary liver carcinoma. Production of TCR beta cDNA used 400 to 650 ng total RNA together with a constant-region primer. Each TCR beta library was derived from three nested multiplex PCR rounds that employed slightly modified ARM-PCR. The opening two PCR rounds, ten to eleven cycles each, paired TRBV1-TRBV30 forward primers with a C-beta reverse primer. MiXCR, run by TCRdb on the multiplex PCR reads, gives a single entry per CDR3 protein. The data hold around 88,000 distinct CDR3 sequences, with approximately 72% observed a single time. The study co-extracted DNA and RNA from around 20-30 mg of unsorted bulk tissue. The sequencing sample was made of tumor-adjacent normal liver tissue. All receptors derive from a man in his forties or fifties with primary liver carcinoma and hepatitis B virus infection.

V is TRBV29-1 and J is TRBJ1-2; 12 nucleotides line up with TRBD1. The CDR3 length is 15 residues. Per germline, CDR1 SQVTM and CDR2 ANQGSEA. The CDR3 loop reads CSVAGTGGTAYGYTF. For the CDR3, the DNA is TGCAGTGTAGCCGGGACAGGGGGCACTGCCTATGGCTACACCTTC.

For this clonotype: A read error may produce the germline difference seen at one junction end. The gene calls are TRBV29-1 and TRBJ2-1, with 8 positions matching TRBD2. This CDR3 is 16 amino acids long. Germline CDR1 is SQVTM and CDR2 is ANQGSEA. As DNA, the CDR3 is TGCAGCGTTAAGTATGGCGTGGCGGGAGGCTACGATGAGCAGTTCTTC. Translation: CSVKYGVAGGYDEQFF.

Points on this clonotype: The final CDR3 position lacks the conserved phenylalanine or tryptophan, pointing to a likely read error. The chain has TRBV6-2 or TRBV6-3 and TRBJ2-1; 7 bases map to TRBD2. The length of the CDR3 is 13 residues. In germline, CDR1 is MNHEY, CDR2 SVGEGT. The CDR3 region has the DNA TGTGCCAGCAAGTCTAGCGGAGACAATCAGCAGTTCTTA. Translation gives CASKSSGDNQQFL.

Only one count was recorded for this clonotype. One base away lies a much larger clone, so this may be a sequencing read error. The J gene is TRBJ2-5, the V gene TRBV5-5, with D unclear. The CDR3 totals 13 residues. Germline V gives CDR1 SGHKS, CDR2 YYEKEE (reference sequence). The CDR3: CASSDDLEEIQYF. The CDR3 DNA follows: TGTGCCAGCAGCGACGACCTTGAAGAGATCCAGTACTTC.

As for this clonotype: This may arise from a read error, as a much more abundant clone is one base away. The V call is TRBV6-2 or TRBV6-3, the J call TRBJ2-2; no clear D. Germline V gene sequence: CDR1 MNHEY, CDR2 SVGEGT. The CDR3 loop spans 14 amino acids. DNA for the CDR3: TGTGCCAGCAGTTACTCGAGACACACCGAGGAGCTGTTTTTT. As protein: CASSYSRHTEELFF.

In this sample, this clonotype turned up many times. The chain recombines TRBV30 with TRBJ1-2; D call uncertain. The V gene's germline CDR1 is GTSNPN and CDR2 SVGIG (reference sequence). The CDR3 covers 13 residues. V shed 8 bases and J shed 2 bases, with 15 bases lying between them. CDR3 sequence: CAGLLLENYGYTF. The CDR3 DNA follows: TGTGCCGGTTTGCTCTTGGAAAACTATGGCTACACCTTC.

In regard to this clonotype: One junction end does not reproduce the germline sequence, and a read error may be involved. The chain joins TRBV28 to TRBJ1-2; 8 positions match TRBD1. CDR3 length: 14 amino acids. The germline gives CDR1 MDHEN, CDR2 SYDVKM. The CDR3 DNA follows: TGTGCCAGCAGTCCCTCCGGACAGGGATTTGGCTACTCCTTC. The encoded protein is CASSPSGQGFGYSF.

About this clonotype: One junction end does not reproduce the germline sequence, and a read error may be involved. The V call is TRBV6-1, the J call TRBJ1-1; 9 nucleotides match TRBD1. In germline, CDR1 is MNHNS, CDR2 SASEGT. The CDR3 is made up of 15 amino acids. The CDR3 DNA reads TGTGTCAGCAACTCACTTACAGGGGGCGGCACTGAAGCTTTCTTT. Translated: CVSNSLTGGGTEAFF.

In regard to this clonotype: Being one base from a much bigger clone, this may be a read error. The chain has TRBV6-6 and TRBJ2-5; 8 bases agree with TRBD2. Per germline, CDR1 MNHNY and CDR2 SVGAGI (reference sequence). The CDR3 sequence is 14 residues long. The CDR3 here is CASSSSGGRETHYF. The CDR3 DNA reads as TGTGCCAGCAGTTCCTCGGGGGGGAGGGAGACCCACTACTTC.

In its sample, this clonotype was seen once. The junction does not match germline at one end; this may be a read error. The DNA of the CDR3 is TGTTCCAGCAGCCTCGGCAACACCGGGGAGCTGTTTTTT. Its translation: CSSSLGNTGELFF. This sequence joins TRBV11-3 and TRBJ2-2; D is ambiguous. This CDR3 has 13 residues. Germline assignment: CDR1 SGHNT and CDR2 YENEEA.

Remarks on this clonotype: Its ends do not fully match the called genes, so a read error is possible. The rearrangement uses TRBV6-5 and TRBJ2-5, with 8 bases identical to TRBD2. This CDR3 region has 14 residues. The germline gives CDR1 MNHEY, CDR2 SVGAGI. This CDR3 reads CVSSLGTSGKIQYF. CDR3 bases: TGTGTCAGCAGCCTAGGGACTAGTGGGAAGATCCAGTACTTC.

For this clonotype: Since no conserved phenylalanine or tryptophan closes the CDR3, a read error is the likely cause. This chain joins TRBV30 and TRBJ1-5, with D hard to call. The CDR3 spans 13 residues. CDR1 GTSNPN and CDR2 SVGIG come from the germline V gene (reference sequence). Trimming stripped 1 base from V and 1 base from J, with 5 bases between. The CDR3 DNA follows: TGTGCCTGGAGTGGTGGGAGCAATCAGCCCCAGCATCTT. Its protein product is CAWSGGSNQPQHL.

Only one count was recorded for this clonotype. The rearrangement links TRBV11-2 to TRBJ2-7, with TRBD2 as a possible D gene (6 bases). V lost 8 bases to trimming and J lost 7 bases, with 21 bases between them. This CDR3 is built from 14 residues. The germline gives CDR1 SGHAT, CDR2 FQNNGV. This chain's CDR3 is CASSLEYVDYEQYF. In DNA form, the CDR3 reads TGTGCCAGCTCCCTAGAGTACGTGGACTATGAGCAGTACTTC.

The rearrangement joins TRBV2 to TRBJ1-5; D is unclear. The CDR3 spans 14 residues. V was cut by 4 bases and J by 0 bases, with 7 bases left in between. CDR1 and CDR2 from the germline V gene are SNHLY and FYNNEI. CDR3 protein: CASSGDYSNQPQHF. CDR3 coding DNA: TGTGCCAGCAGTGGGGATTATAGCAATCAGCCCCAGCATTTT. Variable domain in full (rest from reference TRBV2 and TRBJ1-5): EPEVTQTPSHQVTQMGQEVILRCVPISNHLYFYWYRQILGQKVEFLVSFYNNEISEKSEIFDDQFSVERPDGSNFTLKIRSTKLEDSAMYFCASSGDYSNQPQHFGDGTRLSIL.

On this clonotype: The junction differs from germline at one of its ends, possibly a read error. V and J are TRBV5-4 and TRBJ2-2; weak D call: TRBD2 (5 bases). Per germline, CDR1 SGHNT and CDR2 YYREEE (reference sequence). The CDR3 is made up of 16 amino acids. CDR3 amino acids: CASSHGKRPNTGELFF. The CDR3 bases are TGTGCCAGCAGCCACGGAAAGAGACCGAACACCGGGGAGTTGTTTTTT.

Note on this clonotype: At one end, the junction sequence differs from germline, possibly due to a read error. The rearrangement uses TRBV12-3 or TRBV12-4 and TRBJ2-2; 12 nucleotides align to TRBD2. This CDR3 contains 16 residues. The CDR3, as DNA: TGTGACAGCAGCCGCCTACTAGCGGGAGGTTTGGGGGAGCTGTTTTTT. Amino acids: CDSSRLLAGGLGELFF.

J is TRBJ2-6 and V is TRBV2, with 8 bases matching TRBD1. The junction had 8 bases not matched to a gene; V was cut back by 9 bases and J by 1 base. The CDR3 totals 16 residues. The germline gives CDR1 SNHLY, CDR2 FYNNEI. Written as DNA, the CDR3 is TGTGCCAGTTCGGGACAGGAGGCTTCTGGGGCCAACGTCCTGACTTTC. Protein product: CASSGQEASGANVLTF. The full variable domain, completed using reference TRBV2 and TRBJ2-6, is EPEVTQTPSHQVTQMGQEVILRCVPISNHLYFYWYRQILGQKVEFLVSFYNNEISEKSEIFDDQFSVERPDGSNFTLKIRSTKLEDSAMYFCASSGQEASGANVLTFGAGSRLTVL.

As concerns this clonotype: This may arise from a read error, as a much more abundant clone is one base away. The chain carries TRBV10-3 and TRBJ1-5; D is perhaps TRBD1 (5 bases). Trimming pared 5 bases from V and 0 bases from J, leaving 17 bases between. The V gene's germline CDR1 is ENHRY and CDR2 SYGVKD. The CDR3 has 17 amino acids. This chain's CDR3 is CAISPSTGVPSNQPQHF. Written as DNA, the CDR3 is TGTGCCATCAGTCCAAGTACGGGGGTCCCTAGCAATCAGCCCCAGCATTTT.

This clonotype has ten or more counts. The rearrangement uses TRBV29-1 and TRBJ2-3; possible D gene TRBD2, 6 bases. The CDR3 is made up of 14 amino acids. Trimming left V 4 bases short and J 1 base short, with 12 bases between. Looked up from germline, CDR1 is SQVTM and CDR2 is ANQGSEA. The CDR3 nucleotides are TGCAGCGTTGGGGCGGGATCCCGCACAGATACGCAGTATTTT. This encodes CSVGAGSRTDTQYF.

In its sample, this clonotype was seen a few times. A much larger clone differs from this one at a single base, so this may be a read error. This chain's CDR3 is CSIGGQGEGQYF. DNA of the CDR3: TGCAGCATCGGGGGACAAGGAGAGGGCCAGTACTTC. The chain employs TRBV29-1 and TRBJ2-5; D is perhaps TRBD1 or TRBD2 (6 bases each). V lost 8 bases and J lost 10, with 20 bases in between. In germline, CDR1 is SQVTM, CDR2 ANQGSEA. CDR3 size: 12 residues. The entire variable domain, with the rest obtained from reference TRBV29-1 and TRBJ2-5, is as follows: SAVISQKPSRDICQRGTSLTIQCQVDSQVTMMFWYRQQPGQSLTLIATANQGSEATYESGFVIDKFPISRPNLTFSTLTVSNMSPEDSSIYLCSIGGQGEGQYFGPGTRLLVL.

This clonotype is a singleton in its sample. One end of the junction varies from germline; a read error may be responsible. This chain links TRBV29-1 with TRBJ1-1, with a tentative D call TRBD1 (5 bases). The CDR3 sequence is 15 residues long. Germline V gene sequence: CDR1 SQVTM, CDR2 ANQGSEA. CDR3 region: CNVEGWLGGYAEAFF. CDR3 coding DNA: TGCAACGTTGAAGGCTGGCTGGGGGGGTACGCCGAAGCTTTCTTT.

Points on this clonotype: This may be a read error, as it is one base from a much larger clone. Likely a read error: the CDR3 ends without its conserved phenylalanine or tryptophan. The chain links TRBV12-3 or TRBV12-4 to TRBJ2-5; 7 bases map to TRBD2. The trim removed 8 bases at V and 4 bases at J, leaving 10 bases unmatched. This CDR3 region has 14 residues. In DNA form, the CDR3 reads TGTGCCAGCTTTCCTAGCGGAGGGACAGAGACCCAGTACTTA. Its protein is CASFPSGGTETQYL.

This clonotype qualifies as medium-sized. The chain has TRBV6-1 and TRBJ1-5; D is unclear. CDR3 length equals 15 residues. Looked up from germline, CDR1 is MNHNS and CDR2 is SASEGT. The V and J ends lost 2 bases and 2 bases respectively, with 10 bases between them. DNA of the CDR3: TGTGCCAGCAGTGAACGGGGTCTTGGCAATCAGCCCCAGCATTTT. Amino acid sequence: CASSERGLGNQPQHF.

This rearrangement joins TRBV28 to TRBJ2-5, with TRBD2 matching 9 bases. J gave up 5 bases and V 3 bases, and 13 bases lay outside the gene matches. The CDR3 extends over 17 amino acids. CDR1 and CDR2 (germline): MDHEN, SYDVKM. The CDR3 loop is CASSFLAGATAGETQYF. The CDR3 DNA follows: TGTGCCAGCAGTTTTTTAGCGGGAGCCACCGCCGGCGAGACCCAGTACTTC. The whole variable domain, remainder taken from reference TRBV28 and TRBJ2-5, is DVKVTQSSRYLVKRTGEKVFLECVQDMDHENMFWYRQDPGLGLRLIYFSYDVKMKEKGDIPEGYSVSREKKERFSLILESASTNQTSMYLCASSFLAGATAGETQYFGPGTRLLVL.

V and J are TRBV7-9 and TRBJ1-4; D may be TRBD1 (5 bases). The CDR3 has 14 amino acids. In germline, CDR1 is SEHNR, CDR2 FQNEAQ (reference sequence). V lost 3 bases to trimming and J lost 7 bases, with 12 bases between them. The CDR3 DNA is TGTGCCAGCAGCTTGGGGGACGTTCGTGAAAAACTGTTTTTT. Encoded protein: CASSLGDVREKLFF.

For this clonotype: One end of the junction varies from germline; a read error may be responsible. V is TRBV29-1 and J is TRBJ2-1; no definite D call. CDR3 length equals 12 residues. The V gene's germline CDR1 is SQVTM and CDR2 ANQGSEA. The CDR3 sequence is CSAESDGKAQFF. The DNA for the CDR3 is TGCAGCGCTGAATCCGACGGCAAGGCGCAGTTCTTC.

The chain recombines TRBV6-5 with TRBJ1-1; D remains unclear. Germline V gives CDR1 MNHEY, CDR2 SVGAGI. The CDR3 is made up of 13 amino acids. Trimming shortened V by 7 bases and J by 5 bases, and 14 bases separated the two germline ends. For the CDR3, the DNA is TGTGCCAGCAATAGAACACCGAATACTGAAGCTTTCTTT. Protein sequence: CASNRTPNTEAFF.